This T cell receptor beta chain was documented in a study of blood T cell repertoires in COVID-19. On the study more broadly: The United States, Italy and Spain supplied acute and convalescent COVID-19 samples. T cells, B-cell-depleted T cells, or PBMCs supplied cDNA or gDNA.

Original processing notes: Amplified reference gene primers provided the basis for estimating nucleated cell counts. Measured with immunoSEQ multiplex PCR; TCRdb has only the in-frame clones, and not every one. D and trimming were read from the DNA, whereas the V and J calls and clone size are those reported in that table. The top ten clones hold approximately 1.6% of a sample with under 400,000 clones, approximately 90% of them seen once. Seattle patients were enrolled while actively infected and followed longitudinally. The source of this sequence is a woman in her twenties or thirties with COVID-19, enrolled during active disease. Material: peripheral blood.

CDR3 in DNA: TGTGCCTGGAGCCCCGGGACAGGGACGGGCTACACCTTC. Its protein product is CAWSPGTGTGYTF. This sequence joins TRBV30 and TRBJ1-2; 9 bases agree with TRBD1. V lost 3 bases to trimming and J lost 8 bases; unmatched junction nucleotides: 7. This CDR3 is 13 amino acids long. Germline-derived CDR1 and CDR2 are GTSNPN and SVGIG (reference sequence).